This TCR beta chain was sequenced during a study of regulatory T cells in long-lasting Graves disease. This clonotype was picked up a small number of times. Time point: newly diagnosed GD, antithyroid drugs for less than 3 months. The TCR library was prepared using RNA isolated from PBMCs. Assembly of TCR beta libraries relied on iRepertoire HTBI primers together with Arm-PCR of CDR3 regions. TCRdb reprocessed the multiplex PCR reads via MiXCR and lists one record per CDR3 protein. Altogether roughly 350,000 distinct CDR3 sequences are present, 16% being singletons, with the ten largest covering about 32%. The CDR3 covers 13 residues. CDR1 and CDR2 from the germline V gene are MNHNS and SASEGT. V gave up 7 bases and J gave up 6 bases, with 10 bases separating them. The same sample was also used in a study of T cells in Graves' hyperthyroidism and ophthalmopathy.

The material sequenced was peripheral blood mononuclear cells (PBMCs), taken at new diagnosis, from a patient treated with antithyroid drugs. The chain links TRBV6-1 to TRBJ1-6, with no clear D. The origin of this receptor is a man aged 35 to 55 with Graves disease. The CDR3 coding sequence is TGTGCCAGCACCGTTTCTGTTAATTCACCCCTCCACTTT. Its protein product is CASTVSVNSPLHF.